This T cell receptor (beta chain) derives from a study of blood T cell repertoires in COVID-19. At the level of the study: Specimens from acute and convalescent COVID-19 originated in the United States, Italy and Spain.

Recovered status applied to Cohort 3 donors who had two consecutive negative PCRs. It also applied to those with clearance or with symptom resolution. Per the original data handling: Amplification from reference gene primers served as the basis for estimated nucleated cell counts. TCRdb keeps only in-frame clones here, not all; method: immunoSEQ multiplex PCR. The DNA was the basis for D and trimming; V, J and clone size are from that table. The sample has a few hundred thousand clones; approximately 89% are singletons. CDR1 DFQATT and CDR2 SNEGSKA come from the germline V gene (reference sequence). The CDR3 is 11 residues long. The V end was cut by 3 bases, the J end by 9 bases, with 9 bases between.

V is TRBV20-1 and J is TRBJ2-1; weak D call: TRBD2 (5 bases). The TCR originated in a young man who had recovered from COVID-19. The sample consisted of PBMCs or T cells enriched from blood (not recorded which). The CDR3 DNA is TGCAGTGCTAGTGGAGGAAGTGAGCAGTTCTTC. Protein: CSASGGSEQFF.